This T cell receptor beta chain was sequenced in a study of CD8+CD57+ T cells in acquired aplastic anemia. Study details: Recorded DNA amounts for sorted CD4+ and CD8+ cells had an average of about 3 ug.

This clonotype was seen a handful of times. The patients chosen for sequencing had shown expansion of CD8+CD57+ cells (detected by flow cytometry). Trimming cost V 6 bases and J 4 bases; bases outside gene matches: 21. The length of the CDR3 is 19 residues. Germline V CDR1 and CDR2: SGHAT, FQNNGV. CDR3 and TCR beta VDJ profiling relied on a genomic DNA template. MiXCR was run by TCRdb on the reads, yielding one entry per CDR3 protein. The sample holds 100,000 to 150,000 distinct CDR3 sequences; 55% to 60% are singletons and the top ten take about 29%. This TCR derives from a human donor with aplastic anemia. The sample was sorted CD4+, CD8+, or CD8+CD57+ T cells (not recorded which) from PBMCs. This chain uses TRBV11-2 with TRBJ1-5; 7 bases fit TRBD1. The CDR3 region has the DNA TGTGCCAGCAGGCTCACCCAAAGGCCCCAACAGGGGCCGAATCAGCCCCAGCATTTT. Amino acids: CASRLTQRPQQGPNQPQHF.